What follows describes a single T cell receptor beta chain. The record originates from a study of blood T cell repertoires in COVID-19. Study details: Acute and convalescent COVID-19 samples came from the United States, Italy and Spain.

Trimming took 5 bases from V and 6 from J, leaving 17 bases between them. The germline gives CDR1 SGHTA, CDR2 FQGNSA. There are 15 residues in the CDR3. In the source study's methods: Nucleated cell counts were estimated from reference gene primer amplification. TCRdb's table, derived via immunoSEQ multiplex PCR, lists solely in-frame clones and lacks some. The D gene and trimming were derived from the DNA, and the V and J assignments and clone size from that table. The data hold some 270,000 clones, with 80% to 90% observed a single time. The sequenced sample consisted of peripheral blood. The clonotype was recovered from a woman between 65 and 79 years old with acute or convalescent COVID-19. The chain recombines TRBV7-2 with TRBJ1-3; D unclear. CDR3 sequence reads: CASSVGAPGANTIYF. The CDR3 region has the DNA TGTGCCAGCAGCGTTGGTGCACCGGGAGCAAACACCATATATTTT.